The rows below give T cell receptor beta chains drawn from one sample of a study of cytomegalovirus exposure and HLA in healthy donors. Method: immunoSEQ multiplex PCR; TCRdb's copy keeps in-frame clones and lacks some. The table includes approximately 120,000 clones, about nine tenths detected once. Material: PBMCs. The receptors derive from a woman aged 18-29 years in good health and CMV-seronegative. The CDR3 runs from the conserved cysteine through the conserved F or W. Fields, in order: V gene, J gene, clone size, D gene, CDR3 protein, CDR3 DNA. D genes are given only for firm matches. Clone size is stated in some rows and not others, as once, few, many or a class when expanded.

v_gene: TRBV11-3
j_gene: TRBJ2-7
abundance: NA
d_gene: NA
CDR3aa: CASSSPGLGGEQYF
CDR3nt: TGTGCCAGCAGCTCCCCGGGACTCGGGGGCGAGCAGTACTTC

v_gene: TRBV2
j_gene: TRBJ2-1
abundance: NA
d_gene: TRBD2
CDR3aa: CASTQGLAGGVEQFF
CDR3nt: TGTGCCAGCACTCAAGGACTAGCGGGAGGGGTTGAGCAGTTCTTC

v_gene: TRBV6-1
j_gene: TRBJ1-5
abundance: NA
d_gene: NA
CDR3aa: CATTRGNGQPQHF
CDR3nt: TGTGCCACCACAAGGGGGAACGGTCAGCCCCAGCATTTT

v_gene: TRBV19
j_gene: TRBJ2-3
abundance: NA
d_gene: TRBD2
CDR3aa: CASATGGLGPDTQYF
CDR3nt: TGTGCCAGCGCTACCGGGGGGTTGGGTCCAGATACGCAGTATTTT

v_gene: TRBV28
j_gene: TRBJ2-2
abundance: NA
d_gene: NA
CDR3aa: CASSPRLGRTGELFF
CDR3nt: TGTGCCAGCAGTCCGAGACTAGGGAGGACCGGGGAGCTGTTTTTT

v_gene: TRBV6-1
j_gene: TRBJ2-5
abundance: NA
d_gene: TRBD2
CDR3aa: CASSEQEWLAGGETQYF
CDR3nt: TGTGCCAGCAGTGAACAGGAGTGGCTAGCGGGAGGAGAGACCCAGTACTTC

v_gene: TRBV20-1
j_gene: TRBJ1-1
abundance: few
d_gene: NA
CDR3aa: CSAIPGGKAFF
CDR3nt: TGCAGTGCCATCCCAGGAGGTAAAGCTTTCTTT

v_gene: TRBV7-9
j_gene: TRBJ2-1
abundance: few
d_gene: NA
CDR3aa: CASSRDLTYNEQFF
CDR3nt: TGTGCCAGCAGTCGGGACTTAACCTACAATGAGCAGTTCTTC

v_gene: TRBV4-1
j_gene: TRBJ2-7
abundance: NA
d_gene: NA
CDR3aa: CASSQKDLGTQSYEQYF
CDR3nt: TGCGCCAGCAGCCAAAAGGATTTGGGGACTCAATCCTACGAGCAGTACTTC

v_gene: TRBV7-2
j_gene: TRBJ2-7
abundance: NA
d_gene: TRBD2
CDR3aa: CASSLVALAGGYEQYF
CDR3nt: TGTGCCAGCAGCTTAGTAGCGCTAGCGGGGGGCTACGAGCAGTACTTC

v_gene: TRBV5-1
j_gene: TRBJ2-1
abundance: NA
d_gene: NA
CDR3aa: CASSSGESPPSNEQFF
CDR3nt: TGCGCCAGCAGTTCGGGAGAATCACCACCTAGCAATGAGCAGTTCTTC

v_gene: TRBV9
j_gene: TRBJ1-3
abundance: NA
d_gene: TRBD1
CDR3aa: CASSDGTGAGNTIYF
CDR3nt: TGTGCCAGCAGCGACGGGACAGGGGCTGGAAACACCATATATTTT

v_gene: TRBV19
j_gene: TRBJ2-7
abundance: NA
d_gene: TRBD1
CDR3aa: CASSGQGLSYEQYF
CDR3nt: TGTGCCAGTAGTGGACAGGGTCTGAGTTACGAGCAGTACTTC

v_gene: TRBV6-1
j_gene: TRBJ2-7
abundance: NA
d_gene: TRBD2
CDR3aa: CAGRTTSGTSYEQYF
CDR3nt: TGTGCCGGCAGGACGACTAGCGGGACCTCCTACGAGCAGTACTTC

v_gene: TRBV5-1
j_gene: TRBJ2-1
abundance: NA
d_gene: TRBD1
CDR3aa: CASSGGTGVEQFF
CDR3nt: TGCGCCAGCAGCGGCGGGACAGGGGTTGAGCAGTTCTTC

v_gene: TRBV11-2
j_gene: TRBJ2-2
abundance: NA
d_gene: TRBD2
CDR3aa: CASRPPGLAASGELFF
CDR3nt: TGTGCCAGCAGACCACCGGGACTAGCGGCCTCCGGGGAGCTGTTTTTT

v_gene: TRBV10-3
j_gene: TRBJ2-7
abundance: NA
d_gene: TRBD2
CDR3aa: CAISEGTSASYEQYF
CDR3nt: TGTGCCATCAGTGAGGGGACTAGCGCTTCCTACGAGCAGTACTTC

v_gene: TRBV4-1
j_gene: TRBJ2-2
abundance: NA
d_gene: TRBD2
CDR3aa: CASSQVIAGDTGELFF
CDR3nt: TGCGCCAGCAGCCAAGTCATAGCGGGAGATACCGGGGAGCTGTTTTTT

v_gene: TRBV4-1
j_gene: TRBJ2-1
abundance: NA
d_gene: NA
CDR3aa: CASSQERARGLYNEQFF
CDR3nt: TGCGCCAGCAGCCAAGAACGCGCAAGGGGCCTCTACAATGAGCAGTTCTTC

v_gene: TRBV2
j_gene: TRBJ2-3
abundance: NA
d_gene: NA
CDR3aa: CASSVRDTQYF
CDR3nt: TGTGCCAGCAGTGTCCGGGATACGCAGTATTTT

v_gene: TRBV6-5
j_gene: TRBJ2-2
abundance: NA
d_gene: TRBD2
CDR3aa: CASSQAGGTGELFF
CDR3nt: TGTGCCAGCAGTCAAGCGGGAGGCACCGGGGAGCTGTTTTTT

v_gene: TRBV7-9
j_gene: TRBJ2-7
abundance: NA
d_gene: NA
CDR3aa: CASIPTKTGASGNSYEQYF
CDR3nt: TGTGCCAGCATTCCGACCAAGACAGGGGCTAGCGGGAATTCCTACGAGCAGTACTTC

v_gene: TRBV2
j_gene: TRBJ1-2
abundance: NA
d_gene: NA
CDR3aa: CASTDRLYNYGYTF
CDR3nt: TGTGCCAGTACGGACAGACTTTATAACTATGGCTACACCTTC

v_gene: TRBV5-1
j_gene: TRBJ1-1
abundance: once
d_gene: NA
CDR3aa: CASSLQAGNTEAFF
CDR3nt: TGCGCCAGCAGCTTGCAGGCAGGGAACACTGAAGCTTTCTTT

v_gene: TRBV2
j_gene: TRBJ1-5
abundance: NA
d_gene: TRBD1
CDR3aa: CASSAEGQNQPQHF
CDR3nt: TGTGCCAGCAGTGCAGAGGGACAGAATCAGCCCCAGCATTTT

v_gene: TRBV4-1
j_gene: TRBJ2-7
abundance: NA
d_gene: NA
CDR3aa: CASSSPASKYEQYF
CDR3nt: TGCGCCAGCAGCTCCCCCGCCAGTAAATACGAGCAGTACTTC

v_gene: TRBV27
j_gene: TRBJ2-1
abundance: NA
d_gene: NA
CDR3aa: CASNFGSLSHEQFF
CDR3nt: TGTGCCAGCAACTTCGGTAGCCTTTCGCATGAGCAGTTCTTC

v_gene: TRBV11-2
j_gene: TRBJ2-1
abundance: NA
d_gene: TRBD2
CDR3aa: CASSLGSGRWYEQFF
CDR3nt: TGTGCCAGCAGCCTAGGTAGCGGGAGGTGGTATGAGCAGTTCTTC

v_gene: TRBV27
j_gene: TRBJ2-3
abundance: NA
d_gene: NA
CDR3aa: CASNQPPLATQYF
CDR3nt: TGTGCCAGCAATCAACCCCCACTAGCCACGCAGTATTTT

v_gene: TRBV6-5
j_gene: TRBJ2-7
abundance: NA
d_gene: NA
CDR3aa: CASSSAGNTPQYF
CDR3nt: TGTGCCAGCAGTTCTGCGGGGAATACCCCGCAGTACTTC

v_gene: TRBV6-5
j_gene: TRBJ2-7
abundance: once
d_gene: NA
CDR3aa: CASVVFGEQYF
CDR3nt: TGTGCCAGCGTTGTTTTCGGCGAGCAGTACTTC

v_gene: TRBV7-2
j_gene: TRBJ1-3
abundance: NA
d_gene: NA
CDR3aa: CASSLAHGTGNTIYF
CDR3nt: TGTGCCAGCAGCTTAGCGCACGGGACTGGAAACACCATATATTTT